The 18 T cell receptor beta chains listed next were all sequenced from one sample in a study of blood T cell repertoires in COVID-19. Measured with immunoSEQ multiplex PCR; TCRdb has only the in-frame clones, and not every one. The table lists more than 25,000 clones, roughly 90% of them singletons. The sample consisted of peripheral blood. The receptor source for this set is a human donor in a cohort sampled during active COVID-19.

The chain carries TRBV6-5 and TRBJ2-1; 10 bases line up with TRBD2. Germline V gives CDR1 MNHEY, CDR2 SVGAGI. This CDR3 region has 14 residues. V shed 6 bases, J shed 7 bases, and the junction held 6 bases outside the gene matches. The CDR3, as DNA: TGTGCCAGCAGGGACGGGACTAGCGTTAATGAGCAGTTCTTC. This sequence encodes CASRDGTSVNEQFF.

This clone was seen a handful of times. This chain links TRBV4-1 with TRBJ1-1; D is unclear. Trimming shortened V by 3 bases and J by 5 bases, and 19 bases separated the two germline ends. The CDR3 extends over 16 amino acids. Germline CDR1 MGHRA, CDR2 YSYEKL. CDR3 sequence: CASSQPVRGIGTEAFF. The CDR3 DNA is TGCGCCAGCAGCCAGCCCGTGAGAGGGATTGGGACTGAAGCTTTCTTT.

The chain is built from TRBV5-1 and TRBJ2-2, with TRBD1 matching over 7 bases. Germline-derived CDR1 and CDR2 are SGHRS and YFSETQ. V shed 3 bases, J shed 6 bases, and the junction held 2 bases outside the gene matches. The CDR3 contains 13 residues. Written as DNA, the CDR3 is TGCGCCAGCAGCTCTACAGGGGCCGGGGAGCTGTTTTTT. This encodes CASSSTGAGELFF.

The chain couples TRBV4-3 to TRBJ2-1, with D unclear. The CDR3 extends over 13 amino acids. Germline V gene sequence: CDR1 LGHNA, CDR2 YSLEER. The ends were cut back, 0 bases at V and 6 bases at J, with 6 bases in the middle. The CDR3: CASSQDIANEQFF. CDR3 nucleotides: TGCGCCAGCAGCCAAGATATAGCCAATGAGCAGTTCTTC.

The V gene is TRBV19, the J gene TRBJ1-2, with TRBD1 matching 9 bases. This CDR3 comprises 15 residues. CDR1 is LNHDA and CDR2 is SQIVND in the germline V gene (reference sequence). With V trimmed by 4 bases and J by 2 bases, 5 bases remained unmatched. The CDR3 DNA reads TGTGCCAGTAGTACCTGGACAGGGGACAACTATGGCTACACCTTC. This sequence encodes CASSTWTGDNYGYTF.

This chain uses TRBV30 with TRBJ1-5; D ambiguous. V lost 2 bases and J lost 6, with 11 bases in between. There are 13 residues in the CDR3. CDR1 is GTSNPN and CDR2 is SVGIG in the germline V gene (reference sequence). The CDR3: CAWSTREGQPQHF. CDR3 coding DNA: TGTGCCTGGAGTACAAGGGAGGGTCAGCCCCAGCATTTT. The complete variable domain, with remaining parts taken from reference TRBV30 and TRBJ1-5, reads SQTIHQWPATLVQPVGSPLSLECTVEGTSNPNLYWYRQAAGRGLQLLFYSVGIGQISSEVPQNLSASRPQDRQFILSSKKLLLSDSGFYLCAWSTREGQPQHFGDGTRLSIL.

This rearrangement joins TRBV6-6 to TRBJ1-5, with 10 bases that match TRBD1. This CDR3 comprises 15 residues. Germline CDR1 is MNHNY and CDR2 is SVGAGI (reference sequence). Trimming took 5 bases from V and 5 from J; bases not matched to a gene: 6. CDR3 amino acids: CASSETGGRYQPQHF. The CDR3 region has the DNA TGTGCCAGCAGTGAGACAGGGGGCCGGTATCAGCCCCAGCATTTT.

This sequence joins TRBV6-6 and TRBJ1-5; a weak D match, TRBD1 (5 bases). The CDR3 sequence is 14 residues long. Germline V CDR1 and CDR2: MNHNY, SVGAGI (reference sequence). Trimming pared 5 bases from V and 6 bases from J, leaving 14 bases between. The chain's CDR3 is CASSDSAGSQPQHF. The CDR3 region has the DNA TGTGCCAGCAGTGACAGCGCTGGTAGTCAGCCCCAGCATTTT.

The CDR3 loop is CASSWDRETGNTIYF. The CDR3 nucleotides read TGTGCCAGCAGCTGGGACAGGGAAACTGGAAACACCATATATTTT. This chain connects TRBV13 to TRBJ1-3, with 9 bases lining up with TRBD1. After removal of 4 bases from V and 2 bases from J, the junction contained 3 bases not matched to a gene. This CDR3 is 15 amino acids long. The germline V gene has CDR1 PRHDT and CDR2 FYEKMQ (reference sequence).

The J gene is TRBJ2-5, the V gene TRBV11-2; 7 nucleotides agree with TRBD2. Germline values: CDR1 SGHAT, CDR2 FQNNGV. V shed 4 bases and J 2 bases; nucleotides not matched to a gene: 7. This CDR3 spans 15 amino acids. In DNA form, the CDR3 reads TGTGCCAGCAGCTCTCAGCGGGGCTTGCAAGAGACCCAGTACTTC. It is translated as CASSSQRGLQETQYF.

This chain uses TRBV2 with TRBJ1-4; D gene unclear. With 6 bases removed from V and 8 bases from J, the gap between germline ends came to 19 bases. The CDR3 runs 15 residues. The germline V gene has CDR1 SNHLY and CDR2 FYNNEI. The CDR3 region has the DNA TGTGCCAGCAGAGGAGTCACATCCAGAGGGGAAAAACTGTTTTTT. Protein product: CASRGVTSRGEKLFF. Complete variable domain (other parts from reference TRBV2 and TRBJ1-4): EPEVTQTPSHQVTQMGQEVILRCVPISNHLYFYWYRQILGQKVEFLVSFYNNEISEKSEIFDDQFSVERPDGSNFTLKIRSTKLEDSAMYFCASRGVTSRGEKLFFGSGTQLSVL.

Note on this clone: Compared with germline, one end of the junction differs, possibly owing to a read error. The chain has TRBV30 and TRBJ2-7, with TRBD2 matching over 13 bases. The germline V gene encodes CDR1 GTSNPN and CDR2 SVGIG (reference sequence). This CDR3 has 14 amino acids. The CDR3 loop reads CAWSSQGLAGLCHF. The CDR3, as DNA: TGTGCCTGGAGTTCCCAGGGACTAGCGGGGTTGTGTCACTTC.

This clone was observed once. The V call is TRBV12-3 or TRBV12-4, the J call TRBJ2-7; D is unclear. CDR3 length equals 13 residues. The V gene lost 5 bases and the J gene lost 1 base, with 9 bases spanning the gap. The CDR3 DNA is TGTGCCAGCAGTCCACCCGGGTCCTACGAGCAGTACTTC. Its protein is CASSPPGSYEQYF.

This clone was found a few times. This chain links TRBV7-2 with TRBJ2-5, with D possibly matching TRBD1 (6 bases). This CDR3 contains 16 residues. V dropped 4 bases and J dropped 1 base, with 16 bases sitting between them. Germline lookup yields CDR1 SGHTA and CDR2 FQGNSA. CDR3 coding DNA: TGTGCCAGCAGCTCGGGACACAGGAGAACCCAAGAGACCCAGTACTTC. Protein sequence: CASSSGHRRTQETQYF. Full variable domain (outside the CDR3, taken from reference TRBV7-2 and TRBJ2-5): GAGVSQSPSNKVTEKGKDVELRCDPISGHTALYWYRQSLGQGLEFLIYFQGNSAPDKSGLPSDRFSAERTGGSVSTLTIQRTQQEDSAVYLCASSSGHRRTQETQYFGPGTRLLVL.

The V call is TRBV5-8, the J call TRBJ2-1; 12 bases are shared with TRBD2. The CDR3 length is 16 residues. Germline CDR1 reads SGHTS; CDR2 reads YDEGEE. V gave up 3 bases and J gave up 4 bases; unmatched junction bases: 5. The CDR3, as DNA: TGTGCCAGCAGCTGGATGCTAGCGGGGGGGTACAATGAGCAGTTCTTC. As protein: CASSWMLAGGYNEQFF.

The CDR3 coding sequence is TGTGCCAGCAACACAAAATTGGGGGGGCCGAACACCGGGGAGCTGTTTTTT. Its translation: CASNTKLGGPNTGELFF. The chain is built from TRBV5-6 and TRBJ2-2; D might be TRBD2 (7 bases). Trimming removed 6 bases at V and 0 bases at J, with 18 bases between. The germline V gene encodes CDR1 SGHDT and CDR2 YYEEEE. This CDR3 has 17 amino acids. Based on the CDR3 plus reference TRBV5-6 and TRBJ2-2, the full variable domain is DAGVTQSPTHLIKTRGQQVTLRCSPKSGHDTVSWYQQALGQGPQFIFQYYEEEERQRGNFPDRFSGHQFPNYSSELNVNALLLGDSALYLCASNTKLGGPNTGELFFGEGSRLTVL.

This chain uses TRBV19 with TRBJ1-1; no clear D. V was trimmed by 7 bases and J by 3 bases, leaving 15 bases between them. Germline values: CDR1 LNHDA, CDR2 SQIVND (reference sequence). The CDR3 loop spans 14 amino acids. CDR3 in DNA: TGTGCCAGTACCCCCGGGAGACGGGACACTGAAGCTTTCTTT. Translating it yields CASTPGRRDTEAFF.

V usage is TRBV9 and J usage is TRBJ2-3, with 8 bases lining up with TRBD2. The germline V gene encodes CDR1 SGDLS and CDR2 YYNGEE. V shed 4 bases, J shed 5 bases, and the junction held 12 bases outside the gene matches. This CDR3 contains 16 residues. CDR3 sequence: CASSSSIAGTGDTQYF. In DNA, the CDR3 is TGTGCCAGCAGCTCTTCTATAGCGGGGACGGGAGATACGCAGTATTTT.